The rows below give T cell receptor beta chains drawn from one sample of a study of blood T cell repertoires in COVID-19. The table came from immunoSEQ multiplex PCR; TCRdb's copy has only in-frame clones and leaves some out. This sample has 200,000 or so clones; around four fifths occur once, and the top ten carry about 4.9%. Specimen: peripheral blood. These TCRs come from a woman younger than 45 with acute or convalescent COVID-19. CDR3s include the opening cysteine and the closing phenylalanine or tryptophan. The D gene is left open where the match is weak. Clone size, where shown, is once, few, many, or a class for clones that have expanded.

v_call: TRBV6-5; clone_size: -; j_call: TRBJ1-5; d_call: -; cdr3_aa: CASSNYRVSNQPQHF; cdr3_nt: TGTGCCAGCAGTAACTACAGGGTTAGCAATCAGCCCCAGCATTTT
v_call: TRBV12-3/TRBV12-4; clone_size: -; j_call: TRBJ2-7; d_call: -; cdr3_aa: CASSLSGTYEQYF; cdr3_nt: TGTGCCAGCAGTTTATCAGGCACCTACGAGCAGTACTTC
v_call: TRBV19; clone_size: once; j_call: TRBJ1-2; d_call: TRBD1; cdr3_aa: CASTAEWTGDGYTF; cdr3_nt: TGTGCCAGTACCGCGGAGTGGACAGGGGATGGCTACACCTTC
v_call: TRBV3-1/TRBV3-2; clone_size: -; j_call: TRBJ1-1; d_call: -; cdr3_aa: CASAHEYTEAFF; cdr3_nt: TGTGCCAGCGCTCATGAGTACACTGAAGCTTTCTTT
v_call: TRBV19; clone_size: once; j_call: TRBJ2-1; d_call: TRBD2; cdr3_aa: CASTEAGESVKQFF; cdr3_nt: TGTGCCAGTACAGAAGCGGGAGAGAGCGTAAAGCAGTTCTTC
v_call: TRBV10-3; clone_size: -; j_call: TRBJ2-1; d_call: TRBD2; cdr3_aa: CATSGLAGERSYNEQFF; cdr3_nt: TGTGCCACGTCGGGACTAGCGGGAGAGAGGTCCTACAATGAGCAGTTCTTC
v_call: TRBV27; clone_size: once; j_call: TRBJ1-6; d_call: -; cdr3_aa: CASSLTPQGGWSPLHF; cdr3_nt: TGTGCCAGCAGTTTAACACCCCAGGGAGGTTGGTCACCCCTCCACTTT
v_call: TRBV4-1; clone_size: few; j_call: TRBJ2-7; d_call: -; cdr3_aa: CASSQTPGLTYEQYF; cdr3_nt: TGCGCCAGCAGCCAGACGCCGGGACTTACCTACGAGCAGTACTTC
v_call: TRBV27; clone_size: few; j_call: TRBJ1-6; d_call: -; cdr3_aa: CASTERRRNSPLHF; cdr3_nt: TGTGCCAGCACCGAACGCAGGCGTAATTCACCCCTCCACTTT
v_call: TRBV29-1; clone_size: -; j_call: TRBJ1-5; d_call: TRBD1; cdr3_aa: CSVGTGANQPQHF; cdr3_nt: TGCAGCGTTGGGACAGGAGCCAATCAGCCCCAGCATTTT
v_call: TRBV19; clone_size: -; j_call: TRBJ1-6; d_call: -; cdr3_aa: CASSIDINSPLHF; cdr3_nt: TGTGCCAGTAGTATCGACATCAATTCACCCCTCCACTTT
v_call: TRBV18; clone_size: -; j_call: TRBJ2-1; d_call: -; cdr3_aa: CASSPEGTRHNEQFF; cdr3_nt: TGTGCCAGCTCACCAGAAGGGACTCGGCACAATGAGCAGTTCTTC
v_call: TRBV5-6; clone_size: -; j_call: TRBJ2-7; d_call: TRBD1; cdr3_aa: CASSLTGGLTYEQYF; cdr3_nt: TGTGCCAGCAGCCTGACAGGGGGCCTAACCTACGAGCAGTACTTC
v_call: TRBV30; clone_size: -; j_call: TRBJ1-5; d_call: -; cdr3_aa: CAWSPIGGRAHAINQPQHF; cdr3_nt: TGTGCCTGGAGCCCCATTGGGGGCAGGGCCCATGCCATCAATCAGCCCCAGCATTTT
v_call: TRBV27; clone_size: few; j_call: TRBJ1-2; d_call: -; cdr3_aa: CASNRGYTF; cdr3_nt: TGTGCCAGCAATCGGGGCTACACCTTC
v_call: TRBV9; clone_size: -; j_call: TRBJ2-3; d_call: -; cdr3_aa: CASSVGTRTDTQYF; cdr3_nt: TGTGCCAGCAGCGTAGGTACTCGCACAGATACGCAGTATTTT
v_call: TRBV2; clone_size: -; j_call: TRBJ2-1; d_call: TRBD2; cdr3_aa: CASSVGLAGGGEQFF; cdr3_nt: TGTGCCAGCAGTGTAGGGCTAGCGGGAGGCGGGGAGCAGTTCTTC
v_call: TRBV18; clone_size: few; j_call: TRBJ2-7; d_call: TRBD2; cdr3_aa: CASSPPLGGGAVQYF; cdr3_nt: TGTGCCAGCTCACCACCCCTTGGCGGGGGGGCCGTTCAGTACTTC
v_call: TRBV5-4; clone_size: -; j_call: TRBJ1-3; d_call: -; cdr3_aa: CASSLVGGPNAGNTIYF; cdr3_nt: TGTGCCAGCAGCTTGGTAGGGGGTCCTAACGCTGGAAACACCATATATTTT
v_call: TRBV29-1; clone_size: -; j_call: TRBJ1-2; d_call: TRBD1; cdr3_aa: CSVETGGAGYGYTF; cdr3_nt: TGCAGCGTTGAAACAGGGGGCGCCGGCTATGGCTACACCTTC